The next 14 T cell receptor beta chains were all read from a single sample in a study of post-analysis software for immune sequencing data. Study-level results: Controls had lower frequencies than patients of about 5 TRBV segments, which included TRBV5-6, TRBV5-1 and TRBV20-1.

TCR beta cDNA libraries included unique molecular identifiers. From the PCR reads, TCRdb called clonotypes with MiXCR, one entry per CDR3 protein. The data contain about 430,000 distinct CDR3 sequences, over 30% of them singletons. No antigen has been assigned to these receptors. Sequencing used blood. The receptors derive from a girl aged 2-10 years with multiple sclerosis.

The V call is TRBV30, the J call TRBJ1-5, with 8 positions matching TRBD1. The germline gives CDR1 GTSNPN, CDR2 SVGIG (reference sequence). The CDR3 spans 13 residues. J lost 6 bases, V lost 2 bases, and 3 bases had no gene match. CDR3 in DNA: TGTGCCTGGAGTTTGACAGGGGCTCAGCCCCAGCATTTT. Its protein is CAWSLTGAQPQHF.

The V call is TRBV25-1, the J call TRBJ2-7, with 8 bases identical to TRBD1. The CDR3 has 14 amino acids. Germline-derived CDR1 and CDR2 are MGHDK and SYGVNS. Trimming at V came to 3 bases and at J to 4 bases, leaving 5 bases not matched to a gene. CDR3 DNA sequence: TGTGCCAGCAGTGAGGCAGGGGGCCCTTACGAGCAGTACTTC. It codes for CASSEAGGPYEQYF.

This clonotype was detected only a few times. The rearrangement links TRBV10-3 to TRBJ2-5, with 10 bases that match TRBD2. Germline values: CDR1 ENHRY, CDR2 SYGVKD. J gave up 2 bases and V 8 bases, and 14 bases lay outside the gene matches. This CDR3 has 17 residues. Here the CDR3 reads CAISRFLVAGGQETQYF. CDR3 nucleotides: TGTGCCATCTCTCGGTTTCTTGTAGCGGGGGGACAAGAGACCCAGTACTTC.

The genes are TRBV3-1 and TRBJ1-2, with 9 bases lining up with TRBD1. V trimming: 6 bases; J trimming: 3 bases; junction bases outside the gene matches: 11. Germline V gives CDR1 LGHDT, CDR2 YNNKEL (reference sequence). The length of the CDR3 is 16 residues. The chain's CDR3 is CASSRGTGIGDYGYTF. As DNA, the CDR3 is TGTGCCAGCAGTCGGGGGACAGGGATTGGCGACTATGGCTACACCTTC.

CDR3 sequence: CASSLLNEKLFF. The DNA for the CDR3 is TGTGCCAGCAGCTTACTTAATGAAAAACTGTTTTTT. The chain is built from TRBV7-2 and TRBJ1-4; D remains unclear. The CDR3 consists of 12 residues. Per the germline V gene, CDR1 is SGHTA and CDR2 is FQGNSA. Between the trimmed V and J ends, which lost 2 bases and 4 bases, there was a span of 2 bases.

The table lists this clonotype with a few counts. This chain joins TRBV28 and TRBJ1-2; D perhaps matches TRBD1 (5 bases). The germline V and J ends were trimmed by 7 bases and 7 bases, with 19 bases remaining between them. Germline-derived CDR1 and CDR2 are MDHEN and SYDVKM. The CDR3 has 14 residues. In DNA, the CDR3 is TGTGCCAGCATCGGGACCGTCCTTAAAGGTGGCTACACCTTC. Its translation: CASIGTVLKGGYTF.

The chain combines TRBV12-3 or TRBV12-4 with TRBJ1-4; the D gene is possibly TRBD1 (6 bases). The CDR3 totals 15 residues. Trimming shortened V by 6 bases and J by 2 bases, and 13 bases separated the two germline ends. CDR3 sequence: CASRTSRGTNEKLFF. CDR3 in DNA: TGTGCCAGCAGGACCTCCAGGGGTACTAATGAAAAACTGTTTTTT.

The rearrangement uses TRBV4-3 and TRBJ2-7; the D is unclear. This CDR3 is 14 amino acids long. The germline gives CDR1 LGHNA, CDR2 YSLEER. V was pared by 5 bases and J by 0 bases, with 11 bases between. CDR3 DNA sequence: TGCGCCAGCAGCTCCGACACGCTCTCCTACGAGCAGTACTTC. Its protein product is CASSSDTLSYEQYF.

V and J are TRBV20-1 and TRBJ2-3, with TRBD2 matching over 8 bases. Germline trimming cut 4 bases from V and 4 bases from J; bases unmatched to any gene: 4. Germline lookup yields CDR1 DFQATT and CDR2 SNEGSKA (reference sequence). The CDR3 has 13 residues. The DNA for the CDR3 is TGCAGTGCTAAGAGCGGGAGCGCAGATACGCAGTATTTT. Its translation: CSAKSGSADTQYF.

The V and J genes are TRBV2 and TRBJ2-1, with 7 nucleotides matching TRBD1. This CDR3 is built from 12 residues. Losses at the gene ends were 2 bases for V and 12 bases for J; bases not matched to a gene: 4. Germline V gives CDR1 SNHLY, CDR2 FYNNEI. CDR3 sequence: CASSEQGVRQFF. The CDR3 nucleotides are TGTGCCAGCAGTGAACAGGGGGTGAGGCAGTTCTTC.

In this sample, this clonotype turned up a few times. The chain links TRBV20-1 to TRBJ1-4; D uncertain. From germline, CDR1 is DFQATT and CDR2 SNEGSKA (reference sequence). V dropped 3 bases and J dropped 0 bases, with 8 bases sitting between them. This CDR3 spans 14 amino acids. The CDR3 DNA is TGCAGTGCTAGGGACGTTGCAACTAATGAAAAACTGTTTTTT. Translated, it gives CSARDVATNEKLFF.

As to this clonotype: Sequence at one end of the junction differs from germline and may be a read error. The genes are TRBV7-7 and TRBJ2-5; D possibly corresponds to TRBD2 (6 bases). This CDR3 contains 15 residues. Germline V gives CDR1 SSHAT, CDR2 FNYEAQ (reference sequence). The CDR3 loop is CASSLSFGGQETQYF. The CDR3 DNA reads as TGTGCTAGCAGCTTGTCGTTCGGGGGTCAAGAGACCCAGTACTTC. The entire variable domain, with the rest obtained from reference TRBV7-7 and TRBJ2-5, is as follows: GAGVSQSPRYKVTKRGQDVTLRCDPISSHATLYWYQQALGQGPEFLTYFNYEAQPDKSGLPSDRFSAERPEGSISTLTIQRTEQRDSAMYRCASSLSFGGQETQYFGPGTRLLVL.

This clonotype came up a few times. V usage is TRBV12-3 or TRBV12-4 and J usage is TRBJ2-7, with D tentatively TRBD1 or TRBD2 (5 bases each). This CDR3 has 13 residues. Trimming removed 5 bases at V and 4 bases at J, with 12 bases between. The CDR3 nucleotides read TGTGCCAGCAGTCGGGGACGGGAATACGAGCAGTACTTC. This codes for CASSRGREYEQYF.

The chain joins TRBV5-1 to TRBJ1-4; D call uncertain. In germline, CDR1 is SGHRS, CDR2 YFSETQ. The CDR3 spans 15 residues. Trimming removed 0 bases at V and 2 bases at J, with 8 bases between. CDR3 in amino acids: CASSLEAVTNEKLFF. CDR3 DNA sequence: TGCGCCAGCAGCTTGGAGGCAGTTACTAATGAAAAACTGTTTTTT. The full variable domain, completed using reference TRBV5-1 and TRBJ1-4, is KAGVTQTPRYLIKTRGQQVTLSCSPISGHRSVSWYQQTPGQGLQFLFEYFSETQRNKGNFPGRFSGRQFSNSRSEMNVSTLELGDSALYLCASSLEAVTNEKLFFGSGTQLSVL.